This T cell receptor (beta chain) stems from a study of Graves' ophthalmopathy and Graves' hyperthyroidism. Study-wide background: Peripheral blood was obtained at first diagnosis, ahead of any treatment. Study-wide results and limits: Blood also carried most expanded thyroid clonotypes exceeding 0.001 frequency.

Presentation of ophthalmopathy in the donors involved moderate-to-severe activity, CAS ≥3, NOSPECS ≥4 and a duration under 3 months. RNA transcripts yielded amplified TCR beta CDR3 regions. First-round RT-PCR relied on HTBI primers, and a second-round multiplex PCR came next. A single record per CDR3 protein comes from TCRdb applying MiXCR to the multiplex PCR reads. This repertoire shows 360,000 or so distinct CDR3 sequences, around 20% found once; its top ten account for about 1.6%. A word on this clonotype: Its specificity is not known.

V was pared by 6 bases and J by 10 bases, with 3 bases of the junction left unmatched. This CDR3 spans 11 amino acids. This sequence was found in a woman aged 18 to 35 with Graves' ophthalmopathy. Specimen: peripheral blood. The chain couples TRBV12-3 or TRBV12-4 to TRBJ2-4; 7 positions match TRBD1. CDR3 residues: CASSRRGIQYF. In DNA form, the CDR3 reads TGTGCCAGCAGCCGCAGGGGGATTCAGTACTTC.